The 24 T cell receptor beta chains listed next were all sequenced from one sample in a study of T cells in Graves' hyperthyroidism and ophthalmopathy (dated 2019 in TCRdb). Libraries were prepared through multiplex PCR. The sample was run on an Illumina HiSeq 2000. The TCR beta CDR3 regions were amplified from RNA transcripts. The first round of RT-PCR for the TCR CDR3 was performed with the HTBI primer set and the Qiagen OneStep RT-PCR kit. Through fastp at Q25 and MiXCR, TCRdb rebuilt clones from the public reads, retaining in-frame beta chains. Rows are unified per CDR3 protein, each entry keeping the most common DNA and genes. Counted in this sample were 300,000 to 450,000 distinct CDR3 sequences; about 14% of them appeared once. Roughly 20% of the sample belongs to the ten largest clones. Sequencing used blood. These receptors all come from a man between 25 and 39 years old with Graves' hyperthyroidism that later progressed to Graves' ophthalmopathy.

This clonotype was seen at least ten times. V gene TRBV30 combines with J gene TRBJ1-1, with D uncertain. This CDR3 region has 12 residues. V was trimmed by 1 base and J by 5 bases, leaving 8 bases between them. Germline V gives CDR1 GTSNPN, CDR2 SVGIG (reference sequence). The CDR3 coding sequence is TGTGCCTGGAGTGGGGTGGGGACTGAAGCTTTCTTT. Protein sequence: CAWSGVGTEAFF.

This clonotype was detected ten times or more. The V gene is TRBV6-1, the J gene TRBJ2-3; D tentatively fits TRBD1 or TRBD2 (7 bases each). Germline loops: CDR1 MNHNS, CDR2 SASEGT. V lost 6 bases and J 6 bases, leaving 16 bases between the germline ends. CDR3 size: 14 residues. The CDR3 bases are TGTGCCAGCAGAGACAGGGTGGGAGGGGATACGCAGTATTTT. Encoded protein: CASRDRVGGDTQYF.

The J gene is TRBJ1-3, the V gene TRBV6-1; perhaps TRBD1 as D (6 bases). V was cut by 5 bases and J by 8 bases, with 25 bases left in between. CDR3 length: 17 amino acids. The V gene's germline CDR1 is MNHNS and CDR2 SASEGT. This chain's CDR3 is CASSQTGLRGRGYTIYF. For the CDR3, the DNA is TGTGCCAGCAGTCAAACAGGTTTACGGGGGCGCGGGTACACCATATATTTT.

This clonotype was seen ten or more times. The chain employs TRBV6-1 and TRBJ2-2; 7 bases are a match to TRBD2. The junction had 1 base not matched to a gene; V was cut back by 3 bases and J by 3 bases. This CDR3 spans 14 amino acids. Germline lookup yields CDR1 MNHNS and CDR2 SASEGT. The CDR3 DNA reads TGTGCCAGCAGTGAGGGGAGGGACACCGGGGAGCTGTTTTTT. Translation: CASSEGRDTGELFF.

V and J are TRBV5-4 and TRBJ2-5; D call uncertain. Germline CDR1 and CDR2: SGHNT and YYREEE (reference sequence). V lost 4 bases and J lost 3, with 13 bases in between. This CDR3 contains 14 residues. CDR3 amino acids: CASSPNSSKETQYF. In nucleotides, the CDR3 is TGTGCCAGCAGCCCGAACAGCAGCAAAGAGACCCAGTACTTC.

This clonotype was found many times. The rearrangement uses TRBV12-3 or TRBV12-4 and TRBJ2-2; TRBD1 matches 7 bases. The CDR3 has 17 amino acids. J was trimmed by 2 bases and V by 5 bases; bases with no gene match: 11. CDR3 DNA: TGTGCCAGCAGTGTCCGACCGACAGGGCCCAACACCGGGGAGCTGTTTTTT. It codes for CASSVRPTGPNTGELFF.

This clonotype was counted between two and nine times. The rearrangement joins TRBV30 to TRBJ1-2; D ambiguous. The CDR3 spans 16 residues. The ends were cut back, 4 bases at V and 2 bases at J, with 20 bases in the middle. Looked up from germline, CDR1 is GTSNPN and CDR2 is SVGIG (reference sequence). The CDR3 bases are TGTGCCTGGAAGTTGACGGAAGAGAAGATGAACTATGGCTACACCTTC. It specifies CAWKLTEEKMNYGYTF. The whole variable domain, filled in from reference TRBV30 and TRBJ1-2, reads SQTIHQWPATLVQPVGSPLSLECTVEGTSNPNLYWYRQAAGRGLQLLFYSVGIGQISSEVPQNLSASRPQDRQFILSSKKLLLSDSGFYLCAWKLTEEKMNYGYTFGSGTRLTVV.

The rearrangement links TRBV29-1 to TRBJ2-2, with TRBD1 matching 7 bases. CDR1 and CDR2 from the germline V gene are SQVTM and ANQGSEA. V was pared by 4 bases and J by 2 bases, with 10 bases of the junction left unmatched. The CDR3 length is 16 residues. The CDR3 region is CSVGDSILKNTGELFF. The CDR3, as DNA: TGCAGCGTTGGGGACAGTATATTAAAAAACACCGGGGAGCTGTTTTTT.

This clonotype has ten or more counts. The chain couples TRBV5-1 to TRBJ1-1; D gene ambiguous. The CDR3 runs to 15 residues. Germline values: CDR1 SGHRS, CDR2 YFSETQ. V was trimmed by 1 base and J by 1 base, leaving 11 bases between them. Here the CDR3 reads CASSLLAVENTEAFF. CDR3 DNA: TGCGCCAGCAGCTTGTTGGCAGTAGAGAACACTGAAGCTTTCTTT. Variable domain in full (rest from reference TRBV5-1 and TRBJ1-1): KAGVTQTPRYLIKTRGQQVTLSCSPISGHRSVSWYQQTPGQGLQFLFEYFSETQRNKGNFPGRFSGRQFSNSRSEMNVSTLELGDSALYLCASSLLAVENTEAFFGQGTRLTVV.

This clonotype was detected ten times or more. This sequence joins TRBV6-5 and TRBJ1-5; the D is unclear. CDR3 length equals 15 residues. Germline loops: CDR1 MNHEY, CDR2 SVGAGI. V lost 2 bases and J 6 bases, leaving 14 bases between the germline ends. The CDR3: CASSYTKGQVQPQHF. Written as DNA, the CDR3 is TGTGCCAGCAGTTACACGAAGGGTCAGGTTCAGCCCCAGCATTTT.

This clonotype has more than one count but fewer than ten. The chain couples TRBV5-1 to TRBJ2-2, with 9 bases identical to TRBD2. Trimming cost V 4 bases and J 7 bases; bases outside gene matches: 11. Germline loops: CDR1 SGHRS, CDR2 YFSETQ. This CDR3 is 16 amino acids long. This CDR3 is CASSPTAGGPHGELFF. The CDR3 DNA reads TGCGCCAGCAGCCCAACTGCGGGGGGGCCCCACGGGGAGCTGTTTTTT.

In its sample, this clonotype was seen many times. The CDR3 loop is CASSQDRTGYDEQYF. The CDR3 DNA follows: TGTGCCAGCAGCCAAGATCGGACAGGGTACGACGAGCAGTACTTC. V is TRBV3-1 and J is TRBJ2-7; 8 bases map to TRBD1. The V gene's germline CDR1 is LGHDT and CDR2 YNNKEL (reference sequence). V trimming: 0 bases; J trimming: 5 bases; junction bases outside the gene matches: 6. The CDR3 is 15 residues long.

This clonotype was seen repeatedly, ten times or more. This rearrangement joins TRBV12-3 or TRBV12-4 to TRBJ2-7; 7 bases match TRBD1. The CDR3 consists of 15 residues. V gave up 1 base and J gave up 0 bases; unmatched junction bases: 3. The CDR3 loop is CASSLGQGFSYEQYF. The CDR3 bases are TGTGCCAGCAGTTTAGGACAGGGATTCTCCTACGAGCAGTACTTC.

In its sample, this clonotype was seen a few times. J is TRBJ2-1 and V is TRBV5-1; 8 nucleotides match TRBD2. Germline V gene sequence: CDR1 SGHRS, CDR2 YFSETQ. After removal of 0 bases from V and 8 bases from J, the junction contained 4 bases not matched to a gene. CDR3 length equals 14 residues. CDR3 region: CASSLELTSDEQFF. The DNA of the CDR3 is TGCGCCAGCAGCTTGGAACTGACTAGCGATGAGCAGTTCTTC.

This clonotype occurred many times. This chain links TRBV7-9 with TRBJ1-5; tentatively, D is TRBD1 (6 bases). Germline V gene data show CDR1 as SEHNR and CDR2 as FQNEAQ (reference sequence). Deletions cut 5 bases from V and 9 bases from J, with 14 bases between. CDR3 length: 13 amino acids. The CDR3 DNA reads TGTGCCAGCAGCCAGGACAGTCAGTGGCCCCAGCATTTT. Protein product: CASSQDSQWPQHF.

As for this clonotype: Since a much larger clone is just one base distant, this may be a read error. The V and J genes are TRBV7-9 and TRBJ2-7; 7 bases are a match to TRBD1. The V segment lost 5 bases and the J segment 2 bases; nucleotides outside the gene matches: 6. The CDR3 has 14 amino acids. Germline V gene lookup returns CDR1 SEHNR and CDR2 FQNEAQ (reference sequence). This CDR3 is CASSPRGTAYEQYF. CDR3 nucleotide sequence: TGTGCCAGCAGCCCGAGGGGGACAGCCTACGAGCAGTACTTC.

This clonotype occurred many times. The V gene is TRBV5-1, the J gene TRBJ1-2; D is perhaps TRBD1 (6 bases). The CDR3 contains 14 residues. The germline CDR1 and CDR2 sequences are SGHRS and YFSETQ. Trimming shortened V by 0 bases and J by 3 bases, and 9 bases separated the two germline ends. The CDR3: CASSLDNRDYGYTF. CDR3 sequence (DNA): TGCGCCAGCAGCTTGGACAACAGGGACTATGGCTACACCTTC.

This clonotype was detected ten times or more. V and J are TRBV20-1 and TRBJ2-1; D unclear. V lost 3 bases and J lost 6, with 9 bases in between. The CDR3 covers 12 residues. The germline V gene has CDR1 DFQATT and CDR2 SNEGSKA (reference sequence). CDR3 in DNA: TGCAGTGCTAGGTCCCAGGTCAATGAGCAGTTCTTC. This translates into CSARSQVNEQFF.

As regards this clonotype: This sequence may be a read error, since a much larger clone differs from it by one base. V and J are TRBV12-3 or TRBV12-4 and TRBJ2-7; D is perhaps TRBD2 (7 bases). The CDR3 has 12 amino acids. V gave up 5 bases and J gave up 9 bases, with 14 bases separating them. This chain's CDR3 is CASSLSGGGQYF. As DNA, the CDR3 is TGTGCCAGCAGTCTCTCGGGGGGCGGGCAGTACTTC.

Written as DNA, the CDR3 is TGTGCCAGCAGCCATGGAGGTTTTAATTCACCCCTCCACTTT. As protein: CASSHGGFNSPLHF. This chain uses TRBV5-6 with TRBJ1-6; no clear D gene. CDR3 length: 14 amino acids. The germline V gene encodes CDR1 SGHDT and CDR2 YYEEEE. With 4 bases removed from V and 6 bases from J, the gap between germline ends came to 11 bases.

This clonotype came up many times. The chain carries TRBV3-1 and TRBJ1-3; a possible D gene is TRBD1 (6 bases). V dropped 3 bases and J dropped 4 bases, with 10 bases sitting between them. CDR1 is LGHDT and CDR2 is YNNKEL in the germline V gene (reference sequence). The CDR3 is made up of 14 amino acids. As DNA, the CDR3 is TGTGCCAGCAGCCATGAAGGGACAGGAAACACCATATATTTT. Encoded protein: CASSHEGTGNTIYF.

The table lists this clonotype with many counts. The rearrangement links TRBV4-1 to TRBJ1-1; 7 nucleotides match TRBD1. Germline CDR1 MGHRA, CDR2 YSYEKL. V shed 1 base and J 9 bases; nucleotides not matched to a gene: 5. The CDR3 has 13 amino acids. The CDR3 is CASSQGQGIQAFF. CDR3 DNA: TGCGCCAGCAGCCAAGGACAGGGTATTCAAGCTTTCTTT.

In its sample, this clonotype was seen many times. The chain couples TRBV5-6 to TRBJ2-7, with 7 bases fitting TRBD2. Unmatched junction bases numbered 4, after V lost 3 bases and J lost 4 bases. The germline V gene encodes CDR1 SGHDT and CDR2 YYEEEE. The CDR3 has 13 residues. The CDR3 region is CASSWGGTYEQYF. As DNA, the CDR3 is TGTGCCAGCAGCTGGGGGGGGACGTACGAGCAGTACTTC.

This clonotype has just a few counts. The genes are TRBV14 and TRBJ1-2, with D possibly TRBD1 on 5 matching bases. CDR3 length: 13 residues. V lost 4 bases to trimming and J lost 8 bases, with 14 bases between them. Germline values: CDR1 SGHDN, CDR2 FVKESK. The CDR3 loop reads CASSLPRGEGYTF. Written as DNA, the CDR3 is TGTGCCAGCAGCCTACCTCGGGGCGAGGGCTACACCTTC.